This T cell receptor beta chain was sequenced during a study of shared clonotypes between healthy human individuals (dated by TCRdb to 2020 to 2021). Concerning the study at large: The cohort comprised a couple of women and a few men aged 18 to 49 years. For each donor, CD4 naive and CD4 memory were each run on three plates, CD8 naive on two plates, and CD8 memory on one plate. To estimate repertoire size and how much clonotypes are shared between individuals, the study performed deep sequencing of blood TCR repertoires from about five healthy adults. Libraries were prepared and TCR repertoires were sequenced by different laboratories using diverse techniques, in order to increase sequencing depth and limit assay-specific biases. Between about 0.8 and 9 billion PBMCs per donor were obtained by leukapheresis. Study-wide conclusions, independent of this receptor: Across a few donors, roughly 5.1% of naive CD4, roughly 3.5% of naive CD8, under 2.5% of memory CD4, and under 0.45% of memory CD8 clonotypes were shared. Sampling was limited to blood, and TCR repertoires in tissue likely differ from TCR repertoires in blood. The genetic and exposure-history diversity represented was limited by the small number of donors. Pairwise subsampling led to the expectation that sequencing depth would affect the degree of clonotype sharing among donors. Compared with non-shared clonotypes, clonotypes shared by all four sorted-subset donors had higher generation probabilities. Estimated clonotype richness was generally larger for naive than for memory subsets. Even with the large sequencing depth, rarefaction of the sorted-subset datasets indicated that sequencing was incomplete.

Using the deep immunoSEQ assay, multiplex PCR amplified TCR CDR3 regions from genomic DNA. For each cell subset, the extracted genomic DNA was distributed evenly across all wells of several immunoSEQ 96-well plates, and each plate served as one replicate. For sorted subsets, each replicate PCR was loaded with 150 to 250 ng genomic DNA, equivalent to 30,000 or so T cell genomes. Purified libraries were quantified with a Qubit 3.0 fluorometer, sized on a Bioanalyzer 2100, and re-quantified with the KAPA Library Quantification kit. Each immunoSEQ 96-well plate was sequenced on its own single-read 150-cycle Illumina NextSeq 550 flow cell. The published analysis was carried out like this. Because the immunoSEQ output held only junctional sequences and lacked quality scores, the filtering could not match the filtering applied to full-length reads. To assign V/J genes and CDR3, sequences were annotated against IMGT germline references using PyIR, a Python wrapper for IgBLAST v1.9. Reads were removed for weak V/J assignments (E-value above 1e-6), missing CDR3, stop codons, out-of-frame junctions, or ambiguous translated residues. V3J clonotypes were defined as sequences sharing the same inferred V gene, J gene, and CDR3 amino acid sequence. Percentage overlap between repertoires was computed as shared unique clonotypes divided by the size of the smaller repertoire. Three approaches were used to assess repertoire richness: RTK rarefaction, the Chao1 estimator, and Recon v2.1 estimates of unobserved clonotypes. OLGA was used to compute generation probabilities for all TCRbeta clonotypes that the gDNA method yielded from a few donors. In TCRdb, the immuneACCESS table is reduced to in-frame sequences with V and J assigned. These tables do not hold every clone; where another copy was compared, an unresolved V gene accounts for under half, and the others remain unexplained. Clone size and V and J calls were adopted from that table, with D and trimming inferred from the DNA. The sample profile shows some 2,500,000 clones; approximately 90% of them were found once. Together, the top ten hold 0.37% of the sample.

Details on this clone: Its specific antigen is unknown. No much larger clonotype is one base removed from it; base qualities were not supplied.

The cysteine opens and the phenylalanine closes a CDR3 of 18 amino acids. CDR3 DNA is the only sequence kept; it has 54 bases, read in frame from the first base. Taken from the germline V gene (reference sequence), the CDR1 and CDR2 loops are LNHNV and YYDKDF. Trimming at the junction amounts to 0 bases on V and 11 bases on J, and the germline ends lie 28 bases apart. Donors were healthy HIV-negative adults with no recently reported acute infections or vaccinations. All donors were Caucasian adults living in Nashville, Tennessee, USA. CD4+ T cells were enriched through magnetic negative selection, after which naive cells were positively selected on CD45RA and the remaining negative fraction served as the memory subset. Blood was obtained by leukapheresis, after which PBMCs were separated by Ficoll-Histopaque density gradient centrifugation and cryopreserved in liquid nitrogen vapor phase. Analytical flow cytometry was used to check the purity and quantity of each magnetically sorted T cell population. Each sorted fraction had its genomic DNA isolated and then quantified by UV absorbance on a Nanodrop 2000c.

The source is a man aged 18 to 30 in good health. Some clones in this sample may be carry-over from other donors' samples. The rearranged chain carries TRBV15 and TRBJ1-1; the D segment could be TRBD1, given 6 matching bases. Sequencing was carried out using naive CD4+ T cells from PBMCs. The meaning of the sample's cell subset or site label: CD45RA+ positively selected. This receptor carries the CDR3 CATSRDEFEFKRNREAFF. The bases are TGTGCCACCAGCAGAGATGAGTTCGAGTTTAAAAGAAACAGGGAGGCTTTCTTT.